Presented here are 32 T cell receptor beta chains from one specimen sequenced in a study of cytomegalovirus exposure and HLA in healthy donors. Primers included in the PCR were 60 Vbeta and 13 Jbeta primers. The repertoire was sequenced with immunoSEQ multiplex PCR; TCRdb's copy has only in-frame clones and lacks some. This sample's table reports some 76,000 clones. Source material: PBMCs. Receptors were obtained from a boy aged 10-17 years in good health and CMV-seronegative.

The V gene is TRBV14, the J gene TRBJ2-7, with 11 bases lining up with TRBD2. CDR1 SGHDN and CDR2 FVKESK come from the germline V gene. This CDR3 has 15 residues. With V trimmed by 4 bases and J by 2 bases, 4 bases remained unmatched. CDR3 loop: CASSPRLAGTYEQYF. Written as DNA, the CDR3 is TGTGCCAGCAGCCCTCGACTAGCGGGAACCTACGAGCAGTACTTC.

The chain links TRBV19 to TRBJ1-4, with D hard to call. The V and J ends lost 6 bases and 8 bases respectively, with 19 bases between them. The CDR3 has 15 amino acids. Germline CDR1 and CDR2: LNHDA and SQIVND (reference sequence). This CDR3 reads CASRDPGRNGEKLFF. For the CDR3, the DNA is TGTGCCAGTAGAGACCCTGGCAGGAATGGCGAAAAACTGTTTTTT.

The chain employs TRBV29-1 and TRBJ2-7, with 8 bases identical to TRBD1. Germline assignment: CDR1 SQVTM and CDR2 ANQGSEA. The junction had 7 bases not matched to a gene; V was cut back by 4 bases and J by 2 bases. This CDR3 spans 14 amino acids. This CDR3 reads CSVGGGTGAYEQYF. The CDR3 coding sequence is TGCAGCGTTGGAGGGGGGACAGGAGCCTACGAGCAGTACTTC.

This chain uses TRBV13 with TRBJ2-6, with D possibly TRBD1 on 6 matching bases. CDR3 length: 17 amino acids. The germline CDR1 and CDR2 sequences are PRHDT and FYEKMQ (reference sequence). V was clipped by 5 bases and J by 0 bases, with 14 bases between them. This CDR3 reads CASSGRQVVSGANVLTF. The CDR3, as DNA: TGTGCCAGCAGCGGCAGACAGGTAGTCTCTGGGGCCAACGTCCTGACTTTC.

V is TRBV5-4 and J is TRBJ2-5; D is possibly TRBD1 (6 bases). The V end was cut by 3 bases, the J end by 0 bases, with 9 bases between. The germline CDR1 and CDR2 sequences are SGHNT and YYREEE (reference sequence). There are 14 residues in the CDR3. The CDR3 sequence is CASSSDRYQETQYF. CDR3 in DNA: TGTGCCAGCAGCTCCGACAGGTACCAAGAGACCCAGTACTTC.

The rearrangement links TRBV5-1 to TRBJ2-7, with TRBD1 identical over 11 bases. The V and J ends lost 0 bases and 5 bases, in that order; junction bases with no gene match: 1. This CDR3 region has 14 residues. Germline-derived CDR1 and CDR2 are SGHRS and YFSETQ. The CDR3 sequence: CASSLEGQGDEQYF. CDR3 nucleotides: TGCGCCAGCAGCTTGGAGGGACAGGGGGACGAGCAGTACTTC.

The chain couples TRBV5-1 to TRBJ1-1, with 8 bases that match TRBD1. Germline CDR1 is SGHRS and CDR2 is YFSETQ. The CDR3 extends over 16 amino acids. The V segment lost 5 bases and the J segment 1 base; nucleotides outside the gene matches: 10. CDR3 loop: CASRGLTGDRNTEAFF. CDR3 bases: TGCGCCAGCAGAGGATTGACAGGGGACAGGAACACTGAAGCTTTCTTT.

This chain joins TRBV5-1 and TRBJ2-6; no reliable D call. The germline V and J ends were trimmed by 1 base and 4 bases, with 9 bases remaining between them. The CDR3 has 15 amino acids. Germline V gene lookup returns CDR1 SGHRS and CDR2 YFSETQ. The CDR3 here is CASSLLQSGANVLTF. Here the CDR3 DNA reads TGCGCCAGCAGCTTGCTGCAGTCAGGGGCCAACGTCCTGACTTTC. Combining the CDR3 with reference TRBV5-1 and TRBJ2-6 gives the whole variable domain KAGVTQTPRYLIKTRGQQVTLSCSPISGHRSVSWYQQTPGQGLQFLFEYFSETQRNKGNFPGRFSGRQFSNSRSEMNVSTLELGDSALYLCASSLLQSGANVLTFGAGSRLTVL.

The V gene is TRBV5-5, the J gene TRBJ1-2; the match to TRBD1 covers 10 bases. The CDR3 totals 14 residues. Germline loops: CDR1 SGHKS, CDR2 YYEKEE (reference sequence). The V segment lost 6 bases and the J segment 8 bases; nucleotides outside the gene matches: 10. The CDR3 region is CASTSLGTGEGYTF. CDR3 nucleotides: TGTGCCAGCACCTCCTTGGGGACAGGGGAGGGCTACACCTTC.

This sequence joins TRBV10-2 and TRBJ1-1, with D hard to call. This CDR3 is built from 12 residues. V was cut by 7 bases and J by 7 bases, with 13 bases left in between. The germline CDR1 and CDR2 sequences are WSHSY and SAAADI. The CDR3 nucleotides are TGCGCCAGCACCCGAAGCGGGAATGAAGCTTTCTTT. Translating it yields CASTRSGNEAFF.

The chain carries TRBV19 and TRBJ2-1, with 9 positions matching TRBD2. The J segment lost 9 bases and the V segment lost 3 bases, leaving 6 bases of the junction unmatched. The CDR3 has 14 residues. Per the germline V gene, CDR1 is LNHDA and CDR2 is SQIVND (reference sequence). CDR3 loop: CASSIIAGVAEQFF. Written as DNA, the CDR3 is TGTGCCAGTAGTATCATAGCGGGAGTGGCTGAGCAGTTCTTC.

The V call is TRBV6-4, the J call TRBJ2-2; a possible D gene is TRBD1 (5 bases). In germline, CDR1 is MRHNA, CDR2 SNTAGT. This CDR3 region has 14 residues. Between the trimmed V and J ends, which lost 3 bases and 3 bases, there was a span of 8 bases. CDR3 nucleotides: TGTGCCAGCAGTGAAAAACAGGACACCGGGGAGCTGTTTTTT. This codes for CASSEKQDTGELFF.

The chain employs TRBV5-1 and TRBJ2-5; TRBD1 aligns across 8 bases. The DNA matches TRBJ2-7 better at its end, which makes the J call doubtful. This CDR3 contains 14 residues. Germline CDR1 and CDR2: SGHRS and YFSETQ. The CDR3 here is CASSSGQEGYEQYF. In DNA form, the CDR3 reads TGCGCCAGCAGCTCGGGACAGGAGGGTTACGAGCAGTACTTC.

The chain couples TRBV5-1 to TRBJ2-7, with 7 bases identical to TRBD1. The CDR3 runs to 15 residues. Per germline, CDR1 SGHRS and CDR2 YFSETQ. Unmatched junction bases numbered 5, after V lost 0 bases and J lost 2 bases. For the CDR3, the DNA is TGCGCCAGCAGCTTGGTTTTCGGACAGGCCTACGAGCAGTACTTC. Translated: CASSLVFGQAYEQYF.

This chain uses TRBV4-1 with TRBJ1-1, with D perhaps matching TRBD1 (6 bases). The CDR3 is made up of 15 amino acids. Germline assignment: CDR1 MGHRA and CDR2 YSYEKL. V was trimmed by 4 bases and J by 1 base, leaving 13 bases between them. CDR3 bases: TGCGCCAGCAGCCGGCCCGGGACACCGAACACTGAAGCTTTCTTT. Translation: CASSRPGTPNTEAFF.

The chain recombines TRBV29-1 with TRBJ2-7; TRBD2 matches at 10 bases. V lost 2 bases to trimming and J lost 2 bases; unmatched junction nucleotides: 6. The germline gives CDR1 SQVTM, CDR2 ANQGSEA. The CDR3 contains 15 residues. CDR3 amino acids: CSVELAGAFPYEQYF. CDR3 bases: TGCAGCGTTGAACTAGCGGGGGCGTTCCCCTACGAGCAGTACTTC.

This chain uses TRBV6-1 with TRBJ1-5; D is possibly TRBD1 (5 bases). Trimming cost V 8 bases and J 6 bases, with 17 bases left between them. The CDR3 is 14 amino acids. From germline, CDR1 is MNHNS and CDR2 SASEGT. The CDR3 loop is CASGGEVGSQPQHF. The CDR3 nucleotides are TGTGCCAGCGGGGGGGAGGTCGGAAGTCAGCCCCAGCATTTT.

The rearrangement joins TRBV19 to TRBJ2-7, with TRBD2 identical over 13 bases. The germline V gene has CDR1 LNHDA and CDR2 SQIVND (reference sequence). The CDR3 contains 17 residues. J was trimmed by 5 bases and V by 4 bases; bases with no gene match: 11. Here the CDR3 DNA reads TGTGCCAGTAGTAGCGCACAAACTAGCGGGAGGGCCAACGAGCAGTACTTC. Encoded protein: CASSSAQTSGRANEQYF.

The chain carries TRBV6-1 and TRBJ1-4; tentative D call: TRBD1 (5 bases). Germline CDR1 MNHNS, CDR2 SASEGT. V lost 1 base to trimming and J lost 3 bases, with 9 bases between them. The CDR3 sequence is 15 residues long. CDR3 in DNA: TGTGCCAGCAGTGAAGATTGGGGCCCTAATGAAAAACTGTTTTTT. Amino acids: CASSEDWGPNEKLFF.

The V call is TRBV25-1, the J call TRBJ2-5; 8 bases are shared with TRBD2. CDR3 size: 15 residues. J was trimmed by 2 bases and V by 4 bases; bases with no gene match: 6. Germline lookup yields CDR1 MGHDK and CDR2 SYGVNS. In DNA form, the CDR3 reads TGTGCCAGCAGTGGCCCGGGGGGGTTACAAGAGACCCAGTACTTC. Amino acids: CASSGPGGLQETQYF.

CDR3 sequence: CASSQGGKGLQPQHF. CDR3 in DNA: TGTGCCAGCAGCCAGGGAGGAAAGGGGCTACAGCCCCAGCATTTT. The chain employs TRBV4-2 and TRBJ1-5; D possibly corresponds to TRBD1 (5 bases). Trimming shortened V by 3 bases and J by 7 bases, and 16 bases separated the two germline ends. CDR1 is LGHNA, CDR2 YNFKEQ, per germline. This CDR3 region has 15 residues.

V usage is TRBV6-1 and J usage is TRBJ1-1; a weak D match, TRBD1 (5 bases). This CDR3 comprises 15 residues. The V end lost 5 bases, the J end lost 4 bases, and 17 bases lay between the germline ends. Germline-derived CDR1 and CDR2 are MNHNS and SASEGT. CDR3: CASSWARGGGTEAFF. Here the CDR3 DNA reads TGTGCCAGCAGTTGGGCGCGTGGGGGAGGCACTGAAGCTTTCTTT.

The V gene is TRBV4-2, the J gene TRBJ2-7, with 7 bases matching TRBD1. J was trimmed by 5 bases and V by 2 bases; bases with no gene match: 9. The CDR3 totals 15 residues. Germline CDR1 is LGHNA and CDR2 is YNFKEQ. For the CDR3, the DNA is TGTGCCAGCAGCCAAACCGGGACAGATCATAACGAGCAGTACTTC. This gives the protein CASSQTGTDHNEQYF.

This rearrangement joins TRBV6-5 to TRBJ1-2, with 10 nucleotides matching TRBD1. CDR1 and CDR2 from the germline V gene are MNHEY and SVGAGI. The CDR3 is made up of 13 amino acids. The V gene end was trimmed by 6 bases and the J gene end by 6 bases; junction bases not matched to a gene: 4. The CDR3 bases are TGTGCCAGCAGAAGGGGACAGGGGAATGGCTACACCTTC. It encodes CASRRGQGNGYTF.

V usage is TRBV29-1 and J usage is TRBJ1-2; 9 nucleotides match TRBD1. Germline assignment: CDR1 SQVTM and CDR2 ANQGSEA. J was trimmed by 4 bases and V by 4 bases; bases with no gene match: 13. CDR3 size: 16 residues. The CDR3: CSVVSGQGSRSYGYTF. As DNA, the CDR3 is TGCAGCGTTGTGTCGGGACAGGGTTCTCGATCCTATGGCTACACCTTC.

This chain uses TRBV9 with TRBJ1-1; no reliable D call. CDR1 is SGDLS and CDR2 is YYNGEE in the germline V gene. Trimming stripped 0 bases from V and 8 bases from J, with 11 bases between. The CDR3 has 13 amino acids. The CDR3 region is CASSVVSGTEAFF. The CDR3 region has the DNA TGTGCCAGCAGCGTAGTCTCAGGCACGGAAGCTTTCTTT.

The chain has TRBV11-2 and TRBJ1-2; 11 bases align to TRBD1. CDR1 SGHAT and CDR2 FQNNGV come from the germline V gene. Trimming at V came to 4 bases and at J to 6 bases, leaving 10 bases not matched to a gene. The CDR3 extends over 16 amino acids. The CDR3 DNA reads TGTGCCAGCAGCTCCCCCCGGGACAGGGGGAAGGATGGCTACACCTTC. Amino acid sequence: CASSSPRDRGKDGYTF. The full variable domain, its missing parts supplied by reference TRBV11-2 and TRBJ1-2, is EAGVAQSPRYKIIEKRQSVAFWCNPISGHATLYWYQQILGQGPKLLIQFQNNGVVDDSQLPKDRFSAERLKGVDSTLKIQPAKLEDSAVYLCASSSPRDRGKDGYTFGSGTRLTVV.

The chain combines TRBV4-1 with TRBJ2-7; perhaps TRBD1 as D (5 bases). Germline lookup yields CDR1 MGHRA and CDR2 YSYEKL. The germline V and J ends were trimmed by 4 bases and 0 bases, with 16 bases remaining between them. This CDR3 region has 16 residues. The CDR3 is CASSRGIQGTSYEQYF. As DNA, the CDR3 is TGCGCCAGCAGCCGTGGAATCCAGGGTACCTCCTACGAGCAGTACTTC.

This rearrangement joins TRBV6-6 to TRBJ2-7, with D hard to call. Germline lookup yields CDR1 MNHNY and CDR2 SVGAGI (reference sequence). This CDR3 has 14 amino acids. The V end was cut by 0 bases, the J end by 1 base, with 7 bases between. CDR3 amino acids: CASSYSILSYEQYF. The DNA of the CDR3 is TGTGCCAGCAGTTACTCGATACTTTCCTACGAGCAGTACTTC.

The rearrangement uses TRBV6-1 and TRBJ2-5; TRBD2 matches 12 bases. Germline V gives CDR1 MNHNS, CDR2 SASEGT. CDR3 length equals 15 residues. J was trimmed by 2 bases and V by 2 bases; bases with no gene match: 0. The CDR3 region has the DNA TGTGCCAGCAGTGAACTAGCGGGGGGGCAAGAGACCCAGTACTTC. Residues: CASSELAGGQETQYF.

J is TRBJ2-7 and V is TRBV9; TRBD2 might be the D (7 bases). Trimming left V 3 bases short and J 3 bases short, with 16 bases between. The CDR3 is 15 amino acids. Germline assignment: CDR1 SGDLS and CDR2 YYNGEE. The CDR3, as DNA: TGTGCCAGCAGCGGGGGGGGCGATTACTACTACGAGCAGTACTTC. Residues: CASSGGGDYYYEQYF.

V gene TRBV10-3 combines with J gene TRBJ1-2, with TRBD1 matching over 8 bases. This CDR3 is 18 amino acids long. J was trimmed by 3 bases and V by 6 bases; bases with no gene match: 18. The V gene's germline CDR1 is ENHRY and CDR2 SYGVKD. The CDR3 nucleotides are TGTGCCATCAGCGAAAAGGGGAATCGGGGACAGGCGGACTATGGCTACACCTTC. Its translation: CAISEKGNRGQADYGYTF.